Listed below are T cell receptor beta chains from one sample, sequenced in a study of T cells after posttransplantation cyclophosphamide. Assay used: immunoSEQ multiplex PCR; TCRdb lists only in-frame clones, some missing. The table lists tens of thousands of clones, approximately 92% of them singletons, with 2.5% to 3% in the top ten. The sequenced sample consisted of PBMCs. These receptors came from a woman in her twenties or thirties in good health and a related stem cell transplant donor. The CDR3 runs from the conserved cysteine through the conserved F or W. Each record gives: clone size, D gene, V gene, J gene, CDR3 protein, CDR3 DNA. A D gene is named only where the DNA matches it firmly. Expanded clones get a size class; other rows say once, few or many, or leave the size out.

>NA|TRBD1|TRBV6-1|TRBJ2-1
CASTGQGTYNEQFF
TGTGCCAGCACCGGACAGGGGACTTACAATGAGCAGTTCTTC
>NA|TRBD1|TRBV6-6|TRBJ1-4
CASSYSGQGEEKLFF
TGTGCCAGCAGTTACTCGGGGCAGGGGGAGGAAAAACTGTTTTTT
>NA|TRBD1|TRBV7-6|TRBJ1-2
CASSARQGDYGYTF
TGTGCCAGCAGCGCAAGACAGGGGGACTATGGCTACACCTTC
>NA|NA|TRBV14|TRBJ1-1
CASSQGLGVRGTEAFF
TGTGCCAGCAGCCAAGGATTGGGAGTTCGGGGGACTGAAGCTTTCTTT
>NA|TRBD2|TRBV11-2|TRBJ2-3
CASSLTSGGARDTQYF
TGTGCCAGCAGCTTGACTAGCGGGGGGGCAAGAGATACGCAGTATTTT
>NA|NA|TRBV10-3|TRBJ2-2
CAIGNQGPGELFF
TGTGCCATCGGGAACCAGGGGCCGGGGGAGCTGTTTTTT
>NA|NA|TRBV4-1|TRBJ1-4
CASSQVIGGMGEKLFF
TGCGCCAGCAGCCAAGTAATAGGGGGAATGGGTGAAAAACTGTTTTTT
>NA|TRBD2|TRBV27|TRBJ2-1
CASSFAPLAGGPNEQFF
TGTGCCAGCAGTTTTGCCCCACTAGCGGGGGGCCCCAATGAGCAGTTCTTC
>NA|NA|TRBV7-6|TRBJ1-3
CASSLSGAGNTIYF
TGTGCCAGCAGCTTATCGGGGGCTGGAAACACCATATATTTT
>NA|TRBD1|TRBV30|TRBJ1-2
CAWSVYFPGAGGGYTF
TGTGCCTGGAGTGTATATTTTCCAGGGGCAGGGGGAGGCTACACCTTC
>NA|TRBD1|TRBV9|TRBJ1-1
CASSAPIARGSSEAFF
TGTGCCAGCAGCGCCCCGATTGCCAGGGGGAGTTCTGAAGCTTTCTTT
>NA|TRBD2|TRBV5-1|TRBJ2-1
CASKAWGGERGEQFF
TGCGCCAGCAAGGCCTGGGGTGGGGAGCGGGGTGAGCAGTTCTTC
>NA|TRBD2|TRBV5-3|TRBJ2-1
CARSPSTSGGYNEQFF
TGTGCCAGAAGCCCCTCGACTAGCGGGGGTTACAATGAGCAGTTCTTC
>few|TRBD1|TRBV6-1|TRBJ2-3
CASGTGEVDTQYF
TGTGCCAGCGGGACAGGGGAGGTAGATACGCAGTATTTT
>few|NA|TRBV5-1|TRBJ1-2
CASSLGPDYGYTF
TGCGCCAGCAGCTTGGGGCCGGATTATGGCTACACCTTC
>NA|NA|TRBV4-2|TRBJ1-3
CASSQDMQRGNTIYF
TGTGCCAGCAGCCAAGATATGCAGCGTGGAAACACCATATATTTT
>NA|NA|TRBV6-1|TRBJ1-6
CASRESSYNSPLHF
TGTGCCAGCAGGGAGAGCTCCTATAATTCACCCCTCCACTTT
>NA|NA|TRBV11-3|TRBJ1-1
CASSLEMNTEAFF
TGTGCCAGCAGCTTAGAGATGAACACTGAAGCTTTCTTT
>NA|NA|TRBV7-9|TRBJ2-2
CASTTRGNTGELFF
TGTGCCAGCACAACGAGGGGAAACACCGGGGAGCTGTTTTTT
>NA|NA|TRBV5-8|TRBJ2-2
CASSPGQITGELFF
TGTGCCAGCAGCCCGGGGCAGATCACCGGGGAGCTGTTTTTT
>NA|NA|TRBV27|TRBJ1-1
CASSPSRIGTLYTEAFF
TGTGCCAGCAGTCCCTCTAGGATCGGAACATTGTACACTGAAGCTTTCTTT
>NA|TRBD2|TRBV2|TRBJ2-1
CASSGASGGYNEQFF
TGTGCCAGCAGTGGGGCTAGCGGTGGCTACAATGAGCAGTTCTTC
>NA|NA|TRBV10-2|TRBJ2-1
CASSVESAGEQFF
TGCGCCAGCAGTGTGGAATCGGCAGGTGAGCAGTTCTTC
>NA|NA|TRBV5-1|TRBJ2-7
CASRDPGTDTYEQYF
TGCGCCAGCAGAGACCCCGGGACGGATACCTACGAGCAGTACTTC
>once|TRBD1|TRBV4-1|TRBJ1-6
CASSQERGRSYNSPLHF
TGCGCCAGCAGCCAAGAAAGGGGGCGATCCTATAATTCACCCCTCCACTTT
>NA|NA|TRBV11-2|TRBJ2-7
CASSLGTASEQYF
TGTGCCAGCAGCTTAGGGACAGCAAGCGAGCAGTACTTC
>NA|NA|TRBV28|TRBJ1-2
CASSRPSRGPRYGYTF
TGTGCCAGCAGCCGTCCATCGCGGGGGCCTAGATATGGCTACACCTTC
>NA|TRBD1|TRBV5-6|TRBJ1-2
CASSFGTGPRGYTF
TGTGCCAGCAGCTTTGGGACAGGCCCTCGGGGCTACACCTTC
>NA|NA|TRBV27|TRBJ1-1
CASSSNKNTEAFF
TGTGCCAGCAGTTCTAATAAGAACACTGAAGCTTTCTTT
>NA|NA|TRBV11-2|TRBJ2-1
CASSPFPLGGEQFF
TGTGCCAGCAGCCCCTTCCCCCTGGGGGGTGAGCAGTTCTTC
>NA|NA|TRBV11-2|TRBJ1-6
CASSGGVTSPLHF
TGTGCCAGCAGCGGAGGGGTTACCTCACCCCTCCACTTT
>NA|NA|TRBV4-1|TRBJ2-7
CASSQPGNEQYF
TGCGCCAGCAGCCAACCTGGGAACGAGCAGTACTTC
>NA|NA|TRBV7-2|TRBJ2-2
CASSLGPAHPGELFF
TGTGCCAGCAGCTTAGGTCCGGCCCACCCCGGGGAGCTGTTTTTT
>NA|NA|TRBV19|TRBJ2-3
CASSIRGSPDTQYF
TGTGCCAGTAGTATAAGAGGGTCCCCAGATACGCAGTATTTT
>NA|TRBD1|TRBV11-2|TRBJ1-1
CASSKYAGQGDTEAFF
TGTGCCAGCAGCAAATACGCGGGACAGGGAGACACTGAAGCTTTCTTT
>NA|TRBD1|TRBV28|TRBJ1-2
CASSVTGWAFGYTF
TGTGCCAGCAGCGTGACAGGGTGGGCGTTTGGCTACACCTTC
>NA|NA|TRBV5-4|TRBJ1-6
CASSLQYGGSPLHF
TGTGCCAGCAGCTTGCAATATGGTGGTTCACCCCTCCACTTT
>NA|NA|TRBV18|TRBJ1-4
CASSPGTRGSSFATNEKLFF
TGTGCCAGCTCACCCGGGACGCGGGGCTCTTCCTTTGCAACTAATGAAAAACTGTTTTTT
>NA|NA|TRBV19|TRBJ1-6
CASTGVFPSYNSPLHF
TGTGCCAGTACTGGGGTGTTCCCCTCCTATAATTCACCCCTCCACTTT
>NA|NA|TRBV28|TRBJ1-4
CASRLTGPGVEKLFF
TGTGCCAGCAGACTCACGGGGCCAGGGGTGGAAAAACTGTTTTTT
>NA|TRBD1|TRBV2|TRBJ1-2
CASRQGADGYTF
TGTGCCAGCAGGCAGGGGGCAGATGGCTACACCTTC
>NA|TRBD1|TRBV18|TRBJ2-1
CASSLRQGNMDEQFF
TGTGCCAGCTCACTACGACAGGGGAATATGGATGAGCAGTTCTTC
>NA|NA|TRBV21-1|TRBJ2-7
CASRGREGEQYF
TGTGCCAGCCGGGGAAGGGAGGGCGAGCAGTACTTC
>NA|NA|TRBV18|TRBJ1-1
CASSPVGAGLNTEAFF
TGTGCCAGCTCACCTGTCGGCGCCGGGCTGAACACTGAAGCTTTCTTT
>NA|NA|TRBV14|TRBJ1-1
CASSQDWAGLAEAFF
TGTGCCAGCAGCCAAGATTGGGCTGGTTTGGCTGAAGCTTTCTTT
>NA|TRBD2|TRBV9|TRBJ2-5
CASSVLAGVQETQYF
TGTGCCAGCAGCGTGCTAGCGGGGGTCCAAGAGACCCAGTACTTC
>NA|TRBD2|TRBV7-9|TRBJ2-3
CASSLASGGADTQYF
TGTGCCAGCAGCTTAGCGAGCGGGGGGGCAGATACGCAGTATTTT
>NA|TRBD1|TRBV27|TRBJ1-4
CASSYRGNNEKLFF
TGTGCCAGCAGTTACAGGGGGAATAATGAAAAACTGTTTTTT
>NA|TRBD1|TRBV6-6|TRBJ1-6
CASSYSTGANSPLHF
TGTGCCAGCAGTTACTCGACAGGGGCCAATTCACCCCTCCACTTT
>NA|TRBD1|TRBV4-1|TRBJ1-1
CASSQTGTGNTEAFF
TGCGCCAGCAGCCAGACCGGGACAGGGAACACTGAAGCTTTCTTT
>NA|TRBD1|TRBV5-5|TRBJ1-2
CASSRLLGGQHPWGYTF
TGTGCCAGCAGCCGCTTGTTGGGGGGACAGCACCCCTGGGGCTACACCTTC
>NA|TRBD1|TRBV4-2|TRBJ2-5
CASSQGLDRGLETQYF
TGTGCCAGCAGCCAGGGCCTTGACAGGGGGCTGGAGACCCAGTACTTC
>NA|NA|TRBV4-3|TRBJ1-6
CASSQDHAGSYSPLHF
TGCGCCAGCAGCCAAGATCACGCAGGGTCGTATTCACCCCTCCACTTT
>NA|NA|TRBV7-2|TRBJ1-5
CASSLGRGGNQPQHF
TGTGCCAGCAGCTTAGGGAGGGGCGGCAATCAGCCCCAGCATTTT
>NA|TRBD1|TRBV28|TRBJ2-5
CALRPGGSETQYF
TGTGCCTTGCGACCAGGGGGTTCGGAGACCCAGTACTTC